The T cell receptor (beta chain) described here comes from a study of radiotherapy plus CTLA-4 blockade in lung cancer. Study information: Overall, 18% of patients showed an objective response, while 31% attained disease control. The study's findings and limits: Among blood TCR repertoires after radiotherapy plus ipilimumab, tumor-derived clones expanded.

Sequencing used immunoSEQ multiplex PCR; TCRdb keeps in-frame clones, though not all of them. The profile shows approximately 25,000 clones, about 75% of them singletons. CDR3 length: 16 residues. The germline V gene encodes CDR1 SEHNR and CDR2 FQNEAQ (reference sequence). V gave up 6 bases and J gave up 5 bases; unmatched junction bases: 10. Turning to this clone: The antigen remains unidentified.

Source: peripheral blood, taken from a patient treated with radiotherapy plus ipilimumab. The source is a human donor with non-small cell lung cancer that progressed on radiotherapy plus ipilimumab. This chain joins TRBV7-9 and TRBJ2-1; 10 bases are shared with TRBD2. The CDR3 is CASRTWGTSDNNEQFF. Here the CDR3 DNA reads TGTGCCAGCAGAACTTGGGGGACTAGCGACAACAATGAGCAGTTCTTC. Variable domain in full (rest from reference TRBV7-9 and TRBJ2-1): DTGVSQNPRHKITKRGQNVTFRCDPISEHNRLYWYRQTLGQGPEFLTYFQNEAQLEKSRLLSDRFSAERPKGSFSTLEIQRTEQGDSAMYLCASRTWGTSDNNEQFFGPGTRLTVL.